Shown below are 27 T cell receptor beta chains from a single sample sequenced in a study of T cell repertoires in ileal Crohn's disease. Time point meaning: proximal margin of the surgical specimen (macroscopically non-inflamed). This table comes from immunoSEQ multiplex PCR, and its TCRdb copy is limited to in-frame clones, with some not included. Of roughly 3,100 clones detected, roughly 89% appear once; the ten largest clones hold about an eighth. The sequenced material came from ileal tissue. All receptors derive from an adult with Crohn's disease.

This chain connects TRBV6-4 to TRBJ2-7; 11 bases match TRBD2. V gave up 7 bases and J gave up 3 bases; unmatched junction bases: 8. This CDR3 region has 15 residues. Germline V gives CDR1 MRHNA, CDR2 SNTAGT. CDR3 nucleotide sequence: TGTGCCAGCACCCTTACTAGCGGGAGTCTCTACGAGCAGTACTTC. Translating gives CASTLTSGSLYEQYF.

In this sample, this clone turned up a few times. Other DNA sequences in the sample encode the same CDR3. V is TRBV2 and J is TRBJ1-1; D is unclear. Germline CDR1 SNHLY, CDR2 FYNNEI. Trimming removed 3 bases from V and 1 base from J, with 9 bases in between. CDR3 length equals 14 residues. The CDR3 coding sequence is TGTGCCAGCAGTGAGAGACCGAGGAACACTGAAGCTTTCTTT. Translating gives CASSERPRNTEAFF.

This clone was recorded once. The chain couples TRBV19 to TRBJ2-1, with 7 nucleotides matching TRBD1. Germline V lookup: CDR1 LNHDA, CDR2 SQIVND (reference sequence). The CDR3 length is 13 residues. Unmatched junction bases numbered 9, after V lost 2 bases and J lost 14 bases. The CDR3, as DNA: TGTGCCAGTAGTATATCGACAGGGCGCGTCGAGTTCTTC. Amino acid sequence: CASSISTGRVEFF.

The V call is TRBV7-2, the J call TRBJ2-5; D is ambiguous. Germline CDR1 is SGHTA and CDR2 is FQGNSA. The CDR3 covers 12 residues. V was cut by 2 bases and J by 5 bases, with 6 bases left in between. DNA for the CDR3: TGTGCCAGCAGCTTAAGACCGGAGACCCAGTACTTC. Translation gives CASSLRPETQYF.

The V gene is TRBV30, the J gene TRBJ1-5; D might be TRBD1 (5 bases). The CDR3 sequence is 15 residues long. Trimming left V 5 bases short and J 5 bases short, with 19 bases between. In germline, CDR1 is GTSNPN, CDR2 SVGIG (reference sequence). CDR3 sequence (DNA): TGTGCCTGGTCTCTTAGGCGGGGCCGGGATCAGCCCCAGCATTTT. It codes for CAWSLRRGRDQPQHF.

The chain recombines TRBV5-4 with TRBJ2-2, with 9 bases that match TRBD2. V shed 3 bases, J shed 3 bases, and the junction held 6 bases outside the gene matches. The germline V gene encodes CDR1 SGHNT and CDR2 YYREEE (reference sequence). The CDR3 loop spans 16 amino acids. This CDR3 is CASSSPTSGYTGELFF. For the CDR3, the DNA is TGTGCCAGCAGCTCCCCAACTAGCGGGTACACCGGGGAGCTGTTTTTT.

V gene TRBV5-1 combines with J gene TRBJ1-2, with D unresolved. The V end was cut by 4 bases, the J end by 3 bases, with 13 bases between. Per germline, CDR1 SGHRS and CDR2 YFSETQ. The CDR3 is 14 residues long. CDR3 protein: CASSLAGKDYGYTF. The CDR3 nucleotides read TGCGCCAGCAGCCTTGCGGGGAAAGACTATGGCTACACCTTC.

The chain joins TRBV12-5 to TRBJ2-3; possibly TRBD1 or TRBD2 for D (6 bases each). The CDR3 has 14 residues. CDR1 LGHNT and CDR2 FRNRAP come from the germline V gene. Trimming took 3 bases from V and 3 from J, leaving 10 bases between them. CDR3 coding DNA: TGTGCTAGTGGTTTAGGGGGGAGTACAGATACGCAGTATTTT. It codes for CASGLGGSTDTQYF.

V gene TRBV6-6 combines with J gene TRBJ2-1; D is ambiguous. The CDR3 consists of 13 residues. V shed 6 bases and J shed 8 bases, with 14 bases lying between them. The V gene's germline CDR1 is MNHNY and CDR2 SVGAGI (reference sequence). The CDR3 loop reads CASRLDLVHEQFF. DNA for the CDR3: TGTGCCAGCAGACTCGACTTGGTCCATGAGCAGTTCTTC.

The chain combines TRBV7-2 with TRBJ2-2; no definite D call. Germline V gene data show CDR1 as SGHTA and CDR2 as FQGNSA. The ends were cut back, 1 base at V and 2 bases at J, with 5 bases in the middle. The CDR3 extends over 14 amino acids. The CDR3 loop is CASSLGLNTGELFF. In DNA form, the CDR3 reads TGTGCCAGCAGCTTAGGTTTAAACACCGGGGAGCTGTTTTTT.

This clone occurred once. The chain is built from TRBV30 and TRBJ2-7; 9 bases fit TRBD1. CDR1 and CDR2 (germline): GTSNPN, SVGIG (reference sequence). Trimming at V came to 3 bases and at J to 3 bases, leaving 9 bases not matched to a gene. This CDR3 is 15 amino acids long. The CDR3 nucleotides are TGTGCCTGGAGCCGACAGGGGGGTCATGTCTACGAGCAGTACTTC. Translating gives CAWSRQGGHVYEQYF. Full variable domain (outside the CDR3, taken from reference TRBV30 and TRBJ2-7): SQTIHQWPATLVQPVGSPLSLECTVEGTSNPNLYWYRQAAGRGLQLLFYSVGIGQISSEVPQNLSASRPQDRQFILSSKKLLLSDSGFYLCAWSRQGGHVYEQYFGPGTRLTVT.

The chain links TRBV4-1 to TRBJ2-2; 11 nucleotides line up with TRBD2. The germline V gene encodes CDR1 MGHRA and CDR2 YSYEKL. Unmatched junction bases numbered 5, after V lost 6 bases and J lost 5 bases. The CDR3 spans 15 residues. CDR3 in amino acids: CASSRLAGGTGELFF. CDR3 nucleotides: TGCGCCAGCAGTCGATTAGCGGGAGGGACCGGGGAGCTGTTTTTT.

The chain uses TRBV30 and TRBJ1-2, with TRBD1 as a possible D gene (5 bases). CDR1 and CDR2 (germline): GTSNPN, SVGIG (reference sequence). The V gene lost 2 bases and the J gene lost 0 bases, with 13 bases spanning the gap. The CDR3 has 15 residues. The CDR3 DNA sequence: TGTGCCTGGAGTCTCCCGGGACGGACTAACTATGGCTACACCTTC. Residues: CAWSLPGRTNYGYTF.

This chain connects TRBV5-1 to TRBJ2-3; TRBD2 aligns across 14 bases. The germline gives CDR1 SGHRS, CDR2 YFSETQ. The CDR3 consists of 17 residues. With V trimmed by 2 bases and J by 5 bases, 7 bases remained unmatched. CDR3 region: CASSFAPGTSGRDTQYF. As DNA, the CDR3 is TGCGCCAGCAGCTTTGCCCCAGGGACTAGCGGGAGAGATACGCAGTATTTT.

The DNA of the CDR3 is TGCAGCGTGATGACAGGGATGTCCACTGAAGCTTTCTTT. It specifies CSVMTGMSTEAFF. The V gene is TRBV29-1, the J gene TRBJ1-1; 7 positions agree with TRBD1. V trimming: 6 bases; J trimming: 4 bases; junction bases outside the gene matches: 8. The germline gives CDR1 SQVTM, CDR2 ANQGSEA. The CDR3 is 13 amino acids.

The chain carries TRBV19 and TRBJ2-2; a weak D match, TRBD1 (5 bases). This CDR3 contains 14 residues. The germline V gene has CDR1 LNHDA and CDR2 SQIVND (reference sequence). V lost 2 bases and J lost 1, with 5 bases in between. The DNA of the CDR3 is TGTGCCAGTAGTATACAGGGGAACACCGGGGAGCTGTTTTTT. Protein sequence: CASSIQGNTGELFF.

V and J are TRBV6-1 and TRBJ1-2; D is perhaps TRBD1 (5 bases). The CDR3 runs 15 residues. Trimming took 1 base from V and 6 from J, leaving 15 bases between them. Germline values: CDR1 MNHNS, CDR2 SASEGT. CDR3 protein: CASSEGNSGPDGYTF. The CDR3 DNA sequence: TGTGCCAGCAGTGAAGGAAATTCGGGACCCGATGGCTACACCTTC.

The J gene is TRBJ1-1, the V gene TRBV18; TRBD1 matches at 7 bases. This CDR3 contains 15 residues. Germline V lookup: CDR1 KGHSH, CDR2 LQKENI. The J segment lost 1 base and the V segment lost 5 bases, leaving 7 bases of the junction unmatched. The CDR3 nucleotides are TGTGCCAGCTCAACTATGACAGGGTCGAACACTGAAGCTTTCTTT. It codes for CASSTMTGSNTEAFF.

This sequence joins TRBV27 and TRBJ2-7, with 9 bases matching TRBD1. V lost 8 bases and J lost 1; bases outside the gene matches: 6. The CDR3 runs to 14 residues. Germline-derived CDR1 and CDR2 are MNHEY and SMNVEV (reference sequence). The chain's CDR3 is CASGPGQGSYEQYF. The CDR3 nucleotides are TGTGCCAGCGGACCGGGACAGGGTTCCTACGAGCAGTACTTC.

The chain employs TRBV4-2 and TRBJ2-3; D is undetermined. Germline lookup yields CDR1 LGHNA and CDR2 YNFKEQ. This CDR3 spans 11 amino acids. Trimming removed 1 base at V and 4 bases at J, with 0 bases between. CDR3 protein: CASSQADTQYF. Here the CDR3 DNA reads TGTGCCAGCAGCCAAGCAGATACGCAGTATTTT.

The chain employs TRBV19 and TRBJ1-5, with D perhaps matching TRBD1 (6 bases). In germline, CDR1 is LNHDA, CDR2 SQIVND (reference sequence). The germline V and J ends were trimmed by 3 bases and 2 bases, with 17 bases remaining between them. The CDR3 consists of 17 residues. CDR3: CASSIDDRPAGNQPQHF. CDR3 bases: TGTGCCAGTAGTATCGACGACAGGCCCGCGGGCAATCAGCCCCAGCATTTT.

This clone was seen just once. The V gene is TRBV6-1, the J gene TRBJ1-2, with D possibly being TRBD1 (6 bases). V was trimmed by 2 bases and J by 6 bases, leaving 16 bases between them. There are 15 residues in the CDR3. Per the germline V gene, CDR1 is MNHNS and CDR2 is SASEGT. The CDR3 loop reads CASSEWLNTGNGYTF. CDR3 DNA sequence: TGTGCCAGCAGTGAATGGTTGAACACAGGGAATGGCTACACCTTC.

The V and J genes are TRBV27 and TRBJ2-3; 11 nucleotides match TRBD2. V shed 3 bases, J shed 7 bases, and the junction held 9 bases outside the gene matches. This CDR3 region has 16 residues. The germline V gene has CDR1 MNHEY and CDR2 SMNVEV (reference sequence). This CDR3 reads CASSLDASGRTNTQYF. The CDR3 DNA sequence: TGTGCCAGCAGTTTGGACGCTAGCGGGAGGACAAATACGCAGTATTTT.

The chain uses TRBV4-2 and TRBJ1-1, with D perhaps matching TRBD1 (6 bases). Trimming stripped 5 bases from V and 1 base from J, with 17 bases between. This CDR3 contains 16 residues. CDR1 and CDR2 from the germline V gene are LGHNA and YNFKEQ. The CDR3: CASSNPKTGGNTEAFF. For the CDR3, the DNA is TGTGCCAGCAGCAACCCAAAGACAGGTGGGAACACTGAAGCTTTCTTT.

This chain joins TRBV9 and TRBJ2-3; TRBD2 matches 10 bases. Losses at the gene ends were 0 bases for V and 2 bases for J; bases not matched to a gene: 6. Germline loops: CDR1 SGDLS, CDR2 YYNGEE. This CDR3 is built from 17 residues. The CDR3 spells CASSVELAGSHTDTQYF. The CDR3 bases are TGTGCCAGCAGCGTAGAACTAGCGGGAAGCCACACAGATACGCAGTATTTT. Based on the CDR3 plus reference TRBV9 and TRBJ2-3, the full variable domain is DSGVTQTPKHLITATGQRVTLRCSPRSGDLSVYWYQQSLDQGLQFLIQYYNGEERAKGNILERFSAQQFPDLHSELNLSSLELGDSALYFCASSVELAGSHTDTQYFGPGTRLTVL.

The gene calls are TRBV18 and TRBJ2-6; TRBD1 might be the D (5 bases). This CDR3 region has 15 residues. CDR1 is KGHSH and CDR2 is LQKENI in the germline V gene. V lost 6 bases and J lost 4, with 13 bases in between. CDR3 nucleotides: TGTGCCAGCTCGCAGGCAGGGTCCGGGGCCAACGTCCTGACTTTC. Its protein is CASSQAGSGANVLTF.

J is TRBJ2-5 and V is TRBV7-2; maybe TRBD2 (6 bases). This CDR3 has 14 amino acids. V gave up 4 bases and J gave up 5 bases, with 14 bases separating them. CDR1 is SGHTA and CDR2 is FQGNSA in the germline V gene. The CDR3 nucleotides are TGTGCCAGCAGCTCCGACGGGGCGGGGGAGACCCAGTACTTC. Its protein is CASSSDGAGETQYF.